The source of this T cell receptor beta chain is a study of blood T cell repertoires in COVID-19. Study background: Both acute and convalescent COVID-19 samples were obtained from the United States, Italy and Spain. From T cells, B-cell-depleted T cells, or PBMCs came the material, which was cDNA or gDNA.

As handled by the study authors: Amplification of reference gene primers provided the estimated nucleated cell counts. TCRdb's copy holds only in-frame clones and misses some; the assay was immunoSEQ multiplex PCR. D and trimming come from the DNA, and the V and J calls and clone size come from that table. The sample gives more than 150,000 clones, around 90% of which show up once; approximately 0.5% is in the top ten. Germline V gene sequence: CDR1 WSHSY, CDR2 SAAADI. The V and J ends lost 7 bases and 2 bases respectively, with 11 bases between them. The length of the CDR3 is 13 residues. Patients of the Seattle cohort, enrolled during active infection, were followed longitudinally.

V and J are TRBV10-2 and TRBJ1-1; D is perhaps TRBD1 (6 bases). The specimen sequenced was peripheral blood. This clonotype was sampled from a man aged 55 to 70 with COVID-19, enrolled during active disease. CDR3 in amino acids: CASNQQGNTEAFF. The CDR3 region has the DNA TGCGCCAGCAATCAACAGGGAAACACTGAAGCTTTCTTT.